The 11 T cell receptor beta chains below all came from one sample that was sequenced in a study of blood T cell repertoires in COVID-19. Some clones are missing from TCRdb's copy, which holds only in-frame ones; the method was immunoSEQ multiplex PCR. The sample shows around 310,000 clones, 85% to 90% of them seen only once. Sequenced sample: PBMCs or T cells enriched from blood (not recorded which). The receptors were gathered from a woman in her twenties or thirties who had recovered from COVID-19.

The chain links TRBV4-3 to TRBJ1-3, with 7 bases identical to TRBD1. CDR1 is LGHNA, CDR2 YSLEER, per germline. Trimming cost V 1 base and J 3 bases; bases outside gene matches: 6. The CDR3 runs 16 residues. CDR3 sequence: CASSQGTRQGGNTIYF. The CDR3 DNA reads TGCGCCAGCAGCCAAGGAACGAGACAGGGTGGAAACACCATATATTTT.

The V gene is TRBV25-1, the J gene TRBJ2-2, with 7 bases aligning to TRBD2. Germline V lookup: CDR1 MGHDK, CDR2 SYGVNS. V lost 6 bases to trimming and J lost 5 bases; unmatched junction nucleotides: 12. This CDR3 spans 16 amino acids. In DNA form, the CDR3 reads TGTGCCAGCAGCCCACCAGGGTTCGGGAGGACCGGGGAGCTGTTTTTT. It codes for CASSPPGFGRTGELFF.

The CDR3 nucleotides read TGTGCCAGCCCCCCCATGCTAGCGGGAGTACACGATACGCAGTATTTT. It encodes CASPPMLAGVHDTQYF. The rearrangement links TRBV28 to TRBJ2-3, with TRBD2 matching 10 bases. Germline V gives CDR1 MDHEN, CDR2 SYDVKM. The J segment lost 6 bases and the V segment lost 8 bases, leaving 14 bases of the junction unmatched. This CDR3 is built from 16 residues. The whole variable domain, filled in from reference TRBV28 and TRBJ2-3, reads DVKVTQSSRYLVKRTGEKVFLECVQDMDHENMFWYRQDPGLGLRLIYFSYDVKMKEKGDIPEGYSVSREKKERFSLILESASTNQTSMYLCASPPMLAGVHDTQYFGPGTRLTVL.

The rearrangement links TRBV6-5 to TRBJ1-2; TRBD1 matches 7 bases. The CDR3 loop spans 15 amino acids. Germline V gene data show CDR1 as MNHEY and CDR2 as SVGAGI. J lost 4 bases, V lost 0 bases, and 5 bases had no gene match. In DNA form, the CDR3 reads TGTGCCAGCAGTTACTCCGGGACAGACAGCTATGGCTACACCTTC. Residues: CASSYSGTDSYGYTF.

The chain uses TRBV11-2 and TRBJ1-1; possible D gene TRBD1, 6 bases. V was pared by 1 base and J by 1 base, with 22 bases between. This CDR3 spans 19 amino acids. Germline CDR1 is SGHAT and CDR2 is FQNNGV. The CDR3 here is CASSLGQGSLHSSNTEAFF. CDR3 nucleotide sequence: TGTGCCAGCAGCTTAGGTCAGGGGTCGCTCCATTCCTCGAACACTGAAGCTTTCTTT.

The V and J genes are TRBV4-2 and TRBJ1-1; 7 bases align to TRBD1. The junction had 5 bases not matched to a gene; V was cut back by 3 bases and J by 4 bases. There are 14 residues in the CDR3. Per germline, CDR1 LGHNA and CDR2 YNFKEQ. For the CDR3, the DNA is TGTGCCAGCAGCCACATGACAGGGCGCACTGAAGCTTTCTTT. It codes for CASSHMTGRTEAFF.

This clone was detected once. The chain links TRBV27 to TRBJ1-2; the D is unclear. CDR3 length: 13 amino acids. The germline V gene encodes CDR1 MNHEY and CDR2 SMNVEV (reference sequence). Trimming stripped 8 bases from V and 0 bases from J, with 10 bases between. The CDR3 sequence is CASHRSSNYGYTF. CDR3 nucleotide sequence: TGTGCCAGCCATCGGTCGTCTAACTATGGCTACACCTTC.

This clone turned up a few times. The CDR3 DNA sequence: TGTGCCACCAGCAGGGGGAACAGGGTAGACTATGGCTACACCTTC. Its translation: CATSRGNRVDYGYTF. This sequence joins TRBV15 and TRBJ1-2; perhaps TRBD1 as D (6 bases). This CDR3 has 15 amino acids. Germline loops: CDR1 LNHNV, CDR2 YYDKDF (reference sequence). Trimming took 3 bases from V and 3 from J, leaving 14 bases between them.

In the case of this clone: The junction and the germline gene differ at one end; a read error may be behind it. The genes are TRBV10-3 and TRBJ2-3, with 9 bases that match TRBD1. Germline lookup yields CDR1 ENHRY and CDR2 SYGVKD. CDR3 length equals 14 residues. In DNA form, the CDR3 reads TGTGCCATCAGAGGGACAGGGAGCATAGATACGCAGTATTTT. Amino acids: CAIRGTGSIDTQYF.

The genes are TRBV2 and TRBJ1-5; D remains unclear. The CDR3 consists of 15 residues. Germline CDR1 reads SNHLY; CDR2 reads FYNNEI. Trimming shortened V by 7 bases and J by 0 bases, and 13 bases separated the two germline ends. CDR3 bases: TGTGCCAGCAAGAGGTGGAGGGATAGCAATCAGCCCCAGCATTTT. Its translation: CASKRWRDSNQPQHF. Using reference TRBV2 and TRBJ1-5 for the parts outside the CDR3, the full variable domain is EPEVTQTPSHQVTQMGQEVILRCVPISNHLYFYWYRQILGQKVEFLVSFYNNEISEKSEIFDDQFSVERPDGSNFTLKIRSTKLEDSAMYFCASKRWRDSNQPQHFGDGTRLSIL.

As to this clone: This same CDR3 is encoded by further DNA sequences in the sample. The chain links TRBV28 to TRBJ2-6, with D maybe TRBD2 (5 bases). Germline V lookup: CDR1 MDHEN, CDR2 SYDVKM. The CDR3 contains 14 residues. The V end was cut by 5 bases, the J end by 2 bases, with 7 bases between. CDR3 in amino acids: CASSEGAGANVLTF. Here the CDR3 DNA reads TGTGCCAGCAGTGAGGGTGCTGGGGCCAACGTCCTGACTTTC. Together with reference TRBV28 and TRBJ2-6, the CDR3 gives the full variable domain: DVKVTQSSRYLVKRTGEKVFLECVQDMDHENMFWYRQDPGLGLRLIYFSYDVKMKEKGDIPEGYSVSREKKERFSLILESASTNQTSMYLCASSEGAGANVLTFGAGSRLTVL.